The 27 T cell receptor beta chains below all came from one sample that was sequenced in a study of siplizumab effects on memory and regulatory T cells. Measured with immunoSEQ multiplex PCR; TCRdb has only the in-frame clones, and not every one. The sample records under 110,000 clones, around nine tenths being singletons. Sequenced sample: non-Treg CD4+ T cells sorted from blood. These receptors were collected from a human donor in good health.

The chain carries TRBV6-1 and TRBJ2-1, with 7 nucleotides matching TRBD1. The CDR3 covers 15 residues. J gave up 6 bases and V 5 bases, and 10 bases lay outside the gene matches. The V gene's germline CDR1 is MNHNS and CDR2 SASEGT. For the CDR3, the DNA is TGTGCCAGCAGTCGAAACCGGGACAGTGTCAATGAGCAGTTCTTC. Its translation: CASSRNRDSVNEQFF.

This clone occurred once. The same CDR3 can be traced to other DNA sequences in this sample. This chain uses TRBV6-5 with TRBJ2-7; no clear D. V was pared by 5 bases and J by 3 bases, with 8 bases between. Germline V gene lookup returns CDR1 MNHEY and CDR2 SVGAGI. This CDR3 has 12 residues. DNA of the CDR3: TGTGCCAGCAGTCCGGGCTTCTACGAGCAGTACTTC. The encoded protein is CASSPGFYEQYF.

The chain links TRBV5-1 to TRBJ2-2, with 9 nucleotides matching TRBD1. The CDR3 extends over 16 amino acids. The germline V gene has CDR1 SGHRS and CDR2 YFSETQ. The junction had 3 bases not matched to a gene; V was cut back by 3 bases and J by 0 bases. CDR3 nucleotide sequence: TGCGCCAGCAGCTCCGGGACAGGGACGAACACCGGGGAGCTGTTTTTT. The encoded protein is CASSSGTGTNTGELFF.

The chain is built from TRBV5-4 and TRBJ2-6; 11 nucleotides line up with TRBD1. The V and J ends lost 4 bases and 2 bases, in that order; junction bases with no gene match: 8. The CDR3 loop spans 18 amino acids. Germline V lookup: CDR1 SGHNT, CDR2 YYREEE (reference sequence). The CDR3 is CASSGRTGGAAGANVLTF. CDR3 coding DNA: TGTGCCAGCAGCGGACGGACAGGGGGCGCAGCTGGGGCCAACGTCCTGACTTTC.

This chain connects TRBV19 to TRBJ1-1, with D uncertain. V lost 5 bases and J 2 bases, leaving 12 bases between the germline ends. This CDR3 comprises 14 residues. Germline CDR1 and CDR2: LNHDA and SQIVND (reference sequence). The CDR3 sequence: CASSSGSSNTEAFF. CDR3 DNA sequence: TGTGCCAGTAGTTCGGGCAGCTCTAACACTGAAGCTTTCTTT.

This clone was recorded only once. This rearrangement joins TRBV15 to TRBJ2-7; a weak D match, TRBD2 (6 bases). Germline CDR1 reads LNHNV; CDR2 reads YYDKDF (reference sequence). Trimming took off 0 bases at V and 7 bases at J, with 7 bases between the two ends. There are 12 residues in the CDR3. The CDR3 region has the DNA TGTGCCACCAGCAGAGAAGGGACTGAGCAGTACTTC. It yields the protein CATSREGTEQYF. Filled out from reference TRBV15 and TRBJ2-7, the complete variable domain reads DAMVIQNPRYQVTQFGKPVTLSCSQTLNHNVMYWYQQKSSQAPKLLFHYYDKDFNNEADTPDNFQSRRPNTSFCFLDIRSPGLGDTAMYLCATSREGTEQYFGPGTRLTVT.

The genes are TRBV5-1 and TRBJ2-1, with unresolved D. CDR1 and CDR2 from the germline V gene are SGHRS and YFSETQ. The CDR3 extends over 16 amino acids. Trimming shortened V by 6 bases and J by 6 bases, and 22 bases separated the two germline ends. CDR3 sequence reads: CASTLNESFKGNEQFF. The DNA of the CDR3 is TGCGCCAGCACCCTAAACGAATCCTTCAAAGGCAATGAGCAGTTCTTC.

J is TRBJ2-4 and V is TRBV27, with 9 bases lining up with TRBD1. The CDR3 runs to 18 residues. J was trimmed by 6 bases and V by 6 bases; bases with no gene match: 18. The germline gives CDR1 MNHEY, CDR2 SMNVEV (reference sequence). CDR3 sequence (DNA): TGTGCCAGCAGGCTCAGACTTTCCCGGGACAGGGATGTAAACATTCAGTACTTC. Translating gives CASRLRLSRDRDVNIQYF.

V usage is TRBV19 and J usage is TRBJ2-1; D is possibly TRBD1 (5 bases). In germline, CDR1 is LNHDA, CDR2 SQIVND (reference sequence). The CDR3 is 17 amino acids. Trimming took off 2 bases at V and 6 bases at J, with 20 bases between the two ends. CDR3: CASSILPGHLMGNEQFF. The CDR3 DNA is TGTGCCAGTAGTATACTGCCAGGACATTTAATGGGCAATGAGCAGTTCTTC.

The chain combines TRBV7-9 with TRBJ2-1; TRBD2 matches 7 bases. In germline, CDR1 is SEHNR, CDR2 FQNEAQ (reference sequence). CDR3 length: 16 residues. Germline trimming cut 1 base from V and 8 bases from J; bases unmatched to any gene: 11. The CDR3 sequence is CASSLGSSGGIYEQFF. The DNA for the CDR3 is TGTGCCAGCAGCTTAGGGTCTAGCGGTGGGATCTATGAGCAGTTCTTC.

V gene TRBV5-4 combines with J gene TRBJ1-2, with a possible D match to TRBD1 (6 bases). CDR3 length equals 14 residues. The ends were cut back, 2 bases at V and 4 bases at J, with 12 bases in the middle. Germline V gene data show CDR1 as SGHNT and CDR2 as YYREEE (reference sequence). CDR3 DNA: TGTGCCAGCAGCTTAGGAGGGGGAGCCTATGGCTACACCTTC. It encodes CASSLGGGAYGYTF.

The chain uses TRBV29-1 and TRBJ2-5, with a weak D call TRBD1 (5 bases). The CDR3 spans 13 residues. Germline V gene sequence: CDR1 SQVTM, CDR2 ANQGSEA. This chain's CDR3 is CSGAQGVAETQYF. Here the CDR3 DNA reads TGCAGTGGAGCCCAGGGTGTAGCAGAGACCCAGTACTTC.

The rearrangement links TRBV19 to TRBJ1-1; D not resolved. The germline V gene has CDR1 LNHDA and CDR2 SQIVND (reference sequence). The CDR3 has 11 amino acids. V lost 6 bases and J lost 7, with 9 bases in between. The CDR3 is CASRNSIEAFF. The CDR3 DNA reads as TGTGCCAGTAGAAACAGCATTGAAGCTTTCTTT.

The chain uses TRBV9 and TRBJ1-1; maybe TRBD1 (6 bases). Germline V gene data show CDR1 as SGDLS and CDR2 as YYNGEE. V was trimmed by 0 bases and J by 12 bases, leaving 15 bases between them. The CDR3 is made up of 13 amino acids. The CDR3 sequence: CASSVAIQGSTFF. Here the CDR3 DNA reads TGTGCCAGCAGCGTAGCCATACAGGGTAGTACTTTCTTT.

CDR3 amino acids: CASSRDEDRANYGYTF. The CDR3 DNA follows: TGCGCCAGCAGTCGCGACGAGGACAGGGCCAACTATGGCTACACCTTC. V usage is TRBV23-1 and J usage is TRBJ1-2; TRBD1 matches 8 bases. TRBV23-1 counts as an open reading frame of uncertain function. CDR3 length: 16 amino acids. V lost 4 bases to trimming and J lost 2 bases; unmatched junction nucleotides: 9.

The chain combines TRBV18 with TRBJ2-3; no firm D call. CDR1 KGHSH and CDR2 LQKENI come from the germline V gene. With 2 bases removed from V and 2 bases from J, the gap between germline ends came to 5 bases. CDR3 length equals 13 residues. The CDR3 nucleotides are TGTGCCAGCTCACCAAAACACACAGATACGCAGTATTTT. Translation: CASSPKHTDTQYF.

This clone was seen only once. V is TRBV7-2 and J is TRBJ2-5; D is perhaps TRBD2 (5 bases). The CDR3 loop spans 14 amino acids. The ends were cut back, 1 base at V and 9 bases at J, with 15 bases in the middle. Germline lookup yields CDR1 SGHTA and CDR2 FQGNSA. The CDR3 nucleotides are TGTGCCAGCAGCTTAGTCGGCAGCCGGAGGCCCCAGTACTTC. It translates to CASSLVGSRRPQYF.

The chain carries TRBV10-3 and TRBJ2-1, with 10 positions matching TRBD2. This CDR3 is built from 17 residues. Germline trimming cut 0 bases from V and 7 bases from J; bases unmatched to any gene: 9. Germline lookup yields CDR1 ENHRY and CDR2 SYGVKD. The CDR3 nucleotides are TGTGCCATCAGTGAGTCGGCCAGCGGGAGGGCCAGGAATGAGCAGTTCTTC. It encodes CAISESASGRARNEQFF.

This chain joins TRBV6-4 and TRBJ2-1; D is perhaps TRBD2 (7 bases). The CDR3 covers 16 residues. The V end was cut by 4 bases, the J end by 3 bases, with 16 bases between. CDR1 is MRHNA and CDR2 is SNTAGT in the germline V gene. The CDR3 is CASSALGGGGYNEQFF. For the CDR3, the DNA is TGTGCCAGCAGTGCCCTGGGAGGGGGAGGCTACAATGAGCAGTTCTTC.

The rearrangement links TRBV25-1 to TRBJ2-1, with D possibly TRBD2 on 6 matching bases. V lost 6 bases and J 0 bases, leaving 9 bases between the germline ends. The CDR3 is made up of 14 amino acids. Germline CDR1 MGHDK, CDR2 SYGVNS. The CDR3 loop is CASRYGSSYNEQFF. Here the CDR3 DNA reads TGTGCCAGCAGGTACGGGAGCTCCTACAATGAGCAGTTCTTC.

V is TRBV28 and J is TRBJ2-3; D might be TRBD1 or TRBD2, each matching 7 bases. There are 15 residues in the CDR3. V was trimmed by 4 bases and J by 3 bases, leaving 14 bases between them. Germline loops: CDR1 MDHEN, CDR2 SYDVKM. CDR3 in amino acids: CASSSIRGGTDTQYF. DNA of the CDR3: TGTGCCAGCAGTTCGATCAGGGGGGGTACAGATACGCAGTATTTT.

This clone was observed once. The CDR3 nucleotides read TGTGCCTGGAGTTACGGATCACCCCTCCACTTT. Its protein is CAWSYGSPLHF. The genes are TRBV30 and TRBJ1-6; D not certain. The V end lost 2 bases, the J end lost 10 bases, and 6 bases lay between the germline ends. The CDR3 sequence is 11 residues long. The germline V gene encodes CDR1 GTSNPN and CDR2 SVGIG (reference sequence).

The CDR3: CASSLMTQGNGELFF. Here the CDR3 DNA reads TGTGCCAGCAGCTTAATGACACAGGGGAACGGGGAGCTGTTTTTT. The rearrangement links TRBV7-8 to TRBJ2-2, with TRBD1 identical over 7 bases. V lost 2 bases to trimming and J lost 7 bases; unmatched junction nucleotides: 7. CDR3 length equals 15 residues. Germline V gene sequence: CDR1 SGHVS, CDR2 FQNEAQ.

The CDR3 sequence is CASSSPLSLGRETQYF. In DNA form, the CDR3 reads TGTGCCAGCAGTTCCCCTCTTTCTTTAGGGCGAGAGACCCAGTACTTC. This chain joins TRBV27 and TRBJ2-5; unclear D gene. The CDR3 is made up of 16 amino acids. Germline V gene sequence: CDR1 MNHEY, CDR2 SMNVEV (reference sequence). Trimming removed 4 bases at V and 4 bases at J, with 19 bases between.

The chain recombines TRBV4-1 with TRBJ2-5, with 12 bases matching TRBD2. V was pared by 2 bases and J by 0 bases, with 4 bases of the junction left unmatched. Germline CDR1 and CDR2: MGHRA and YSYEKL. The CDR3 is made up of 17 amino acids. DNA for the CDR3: TGCGCCAGCAGCCAAAGACTAGCGGGAGTGTACCAAGAGACCCAGTACTTC. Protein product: CASSQRLAGVYQETQYF.

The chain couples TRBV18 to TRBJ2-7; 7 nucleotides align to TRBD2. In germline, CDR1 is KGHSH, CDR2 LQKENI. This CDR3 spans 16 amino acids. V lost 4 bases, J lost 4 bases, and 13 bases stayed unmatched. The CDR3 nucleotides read TGTGCCAGCTCACGGGAGGGGAGGGCCCCTCCATACGAGCAGTACTTC. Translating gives CASSREGRAPPYEQYF.

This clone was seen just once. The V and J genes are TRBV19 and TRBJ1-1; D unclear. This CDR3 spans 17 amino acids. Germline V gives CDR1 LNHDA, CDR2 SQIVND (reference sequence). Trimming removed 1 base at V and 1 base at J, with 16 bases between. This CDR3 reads CASSIGPPGQPNTEAFF. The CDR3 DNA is TGTGCCAGTAGTATAGGACCCCCCGGGCAGCCGAACACTGAAGCTTTCTTT.